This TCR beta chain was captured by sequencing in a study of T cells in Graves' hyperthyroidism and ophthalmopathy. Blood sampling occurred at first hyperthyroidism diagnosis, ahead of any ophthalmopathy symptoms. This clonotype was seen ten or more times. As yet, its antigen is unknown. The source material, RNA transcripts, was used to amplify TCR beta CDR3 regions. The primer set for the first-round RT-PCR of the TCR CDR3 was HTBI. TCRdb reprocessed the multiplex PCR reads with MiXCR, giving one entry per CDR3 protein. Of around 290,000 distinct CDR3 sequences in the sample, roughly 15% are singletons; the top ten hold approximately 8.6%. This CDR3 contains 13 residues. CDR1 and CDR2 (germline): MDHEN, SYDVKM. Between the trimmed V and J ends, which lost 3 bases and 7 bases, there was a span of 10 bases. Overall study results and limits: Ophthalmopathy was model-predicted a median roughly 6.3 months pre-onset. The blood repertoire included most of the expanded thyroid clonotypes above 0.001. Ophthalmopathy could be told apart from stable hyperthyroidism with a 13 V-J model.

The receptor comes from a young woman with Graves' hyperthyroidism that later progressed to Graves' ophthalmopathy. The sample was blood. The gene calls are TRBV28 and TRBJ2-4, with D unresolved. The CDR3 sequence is CASSFATTNIQYF. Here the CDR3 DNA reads TGTGCCAGCAGTTTCGCTACCACGAACATTCAGTACTTC.